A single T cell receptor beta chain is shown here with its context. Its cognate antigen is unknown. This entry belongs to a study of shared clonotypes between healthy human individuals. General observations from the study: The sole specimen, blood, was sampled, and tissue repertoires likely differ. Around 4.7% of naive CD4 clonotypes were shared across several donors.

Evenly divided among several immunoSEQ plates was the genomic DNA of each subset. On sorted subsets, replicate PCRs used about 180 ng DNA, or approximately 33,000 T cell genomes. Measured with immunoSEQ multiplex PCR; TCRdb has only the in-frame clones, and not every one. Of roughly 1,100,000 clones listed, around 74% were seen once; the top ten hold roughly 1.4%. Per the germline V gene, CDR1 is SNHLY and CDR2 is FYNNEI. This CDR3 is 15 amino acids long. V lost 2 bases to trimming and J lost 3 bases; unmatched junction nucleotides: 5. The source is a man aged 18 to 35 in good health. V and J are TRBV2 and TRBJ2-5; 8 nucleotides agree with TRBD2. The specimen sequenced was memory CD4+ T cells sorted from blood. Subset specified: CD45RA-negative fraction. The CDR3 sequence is CASSESGSGEETQYF. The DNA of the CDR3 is TGTGCCAGCAGTGAATCGGGTAGCGGGGAAGAGACCCAGTACTTC.